This T cell receptor beta chain was obtained from a study of long-term antiretroviral therapy in people with HIV. Regarding the study as a whole: Samples were collected from the mid-2000s to the late 2010s under possibly less effective ART regimens. Control repertoires displayed wider CDR3 length ranges than the HIV repertoires.

This clone came up once. Antigen specificity is unknown. This was the immunoSEQ v3.0 assay at survey level. The protocol was immunoSEQ multiplex PCR, while the TCRdb copy is restricted to in-frame clones and leaves out a portion. Among about 18,000 clones, 85% to 95% were seen once, and the ten largest hold roughly 1.3%. From germline, CDR1 is MNHEY and CDR2 SMNVEV (reference sequence). Trimming left V 1 base short and J 0 bases short, with 10 bases between. CDR3 size: 16 residues. Here the sequenced sample was unsorted PBMCs, taken 10 to 13 years after starting antiretroviral therapy. This receptor was obtained from a man between 25 and 39 years old with HIV. The chain links TRBV27 to TRBJ1-5, with D possibly matching TRBD1 (6 bases). The DNA for the CDR3 is TGTGCCAGCAGTTTATACTGGACAGTTAGCAATCAGCCCCAGCATTTT. Translation gives CASSLYWTVSNQPQHF.